The entry below gives a single T cell receptor beta chain sequence along with its context. The data were produced by immunoSEQ multiplex PCR, yet TCRdb's version contains in-frame clones alone and is incomplete. The data contain some 300,000 clones, roughly 89% of them singletons. Unmatched junction bases numbered 6, after V lost 8 bases and J lost 8 bases. The length of the CDR3 is 12 residues. Germline loops: CDR1 LNHDA, CDR2 SQIVND (reference sequence). The data belong to a study of blood T cell repertoires in COVID-19. Study at large: From T cells, B-cell-depleted T cells, or PBMCs came the material, which was cDNA or gDNA.

Resolution of symptoms, clearance, or two negative PCRs was present in recovered Cohort 3 donors. The chain uses TRBV19 and TRBJ1-2, with 9 bases lining up with TRBD1. The origin of this receptor is a woman aged 25 to 39 who had recovered from COVID-19. The source material was PBMCs or T cells enriched from blood (not recorded which). The CDR3 here is CASAYRGQGYTF. CDR3 bases: TGTGCCAGTGCCTACAGGGGGCAAGGCTACACCTTC.